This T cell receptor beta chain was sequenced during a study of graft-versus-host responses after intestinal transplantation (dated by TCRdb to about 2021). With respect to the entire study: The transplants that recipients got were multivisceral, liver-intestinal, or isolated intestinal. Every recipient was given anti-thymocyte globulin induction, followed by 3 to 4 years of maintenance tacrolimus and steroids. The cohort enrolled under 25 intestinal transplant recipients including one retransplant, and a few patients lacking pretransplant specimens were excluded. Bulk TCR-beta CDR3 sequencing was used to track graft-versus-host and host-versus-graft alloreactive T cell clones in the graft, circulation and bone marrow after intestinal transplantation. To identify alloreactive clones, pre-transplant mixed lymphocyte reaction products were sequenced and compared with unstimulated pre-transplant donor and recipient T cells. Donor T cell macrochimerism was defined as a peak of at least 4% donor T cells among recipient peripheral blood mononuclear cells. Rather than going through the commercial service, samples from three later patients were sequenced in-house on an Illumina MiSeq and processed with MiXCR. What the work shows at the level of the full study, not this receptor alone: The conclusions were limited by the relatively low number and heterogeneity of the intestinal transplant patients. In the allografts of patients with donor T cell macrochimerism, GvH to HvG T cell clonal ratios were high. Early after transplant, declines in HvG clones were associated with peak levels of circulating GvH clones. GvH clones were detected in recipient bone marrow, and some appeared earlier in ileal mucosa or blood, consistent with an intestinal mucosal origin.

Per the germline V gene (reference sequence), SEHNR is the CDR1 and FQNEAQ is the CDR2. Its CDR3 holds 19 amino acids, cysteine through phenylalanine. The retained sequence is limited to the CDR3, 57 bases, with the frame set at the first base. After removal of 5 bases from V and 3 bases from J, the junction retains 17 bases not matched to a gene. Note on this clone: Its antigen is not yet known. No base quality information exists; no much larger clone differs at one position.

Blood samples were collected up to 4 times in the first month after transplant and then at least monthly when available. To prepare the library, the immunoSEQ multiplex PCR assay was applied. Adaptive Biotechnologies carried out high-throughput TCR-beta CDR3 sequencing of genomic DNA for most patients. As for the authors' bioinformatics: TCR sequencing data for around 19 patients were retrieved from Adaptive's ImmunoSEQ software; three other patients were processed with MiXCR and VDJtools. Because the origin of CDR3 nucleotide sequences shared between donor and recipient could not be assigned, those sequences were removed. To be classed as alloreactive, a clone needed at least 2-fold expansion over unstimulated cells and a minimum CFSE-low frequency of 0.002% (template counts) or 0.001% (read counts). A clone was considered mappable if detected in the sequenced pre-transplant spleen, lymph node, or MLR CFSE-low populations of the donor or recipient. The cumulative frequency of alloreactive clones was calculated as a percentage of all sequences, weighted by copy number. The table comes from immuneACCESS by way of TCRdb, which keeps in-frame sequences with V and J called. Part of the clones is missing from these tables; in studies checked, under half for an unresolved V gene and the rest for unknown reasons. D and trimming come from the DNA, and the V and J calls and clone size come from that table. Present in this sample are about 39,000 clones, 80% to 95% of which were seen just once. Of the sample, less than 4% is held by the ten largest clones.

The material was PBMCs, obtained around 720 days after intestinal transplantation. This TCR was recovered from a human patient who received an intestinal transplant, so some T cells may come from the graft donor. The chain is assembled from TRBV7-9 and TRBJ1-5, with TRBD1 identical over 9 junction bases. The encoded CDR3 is CASSPGTGIGRIANQPQHF. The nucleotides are TGTGCCAGCAGCCCCGGGACAGGGATCGGGCGAATTGCCAATCAGCCCCAGCATTTT.